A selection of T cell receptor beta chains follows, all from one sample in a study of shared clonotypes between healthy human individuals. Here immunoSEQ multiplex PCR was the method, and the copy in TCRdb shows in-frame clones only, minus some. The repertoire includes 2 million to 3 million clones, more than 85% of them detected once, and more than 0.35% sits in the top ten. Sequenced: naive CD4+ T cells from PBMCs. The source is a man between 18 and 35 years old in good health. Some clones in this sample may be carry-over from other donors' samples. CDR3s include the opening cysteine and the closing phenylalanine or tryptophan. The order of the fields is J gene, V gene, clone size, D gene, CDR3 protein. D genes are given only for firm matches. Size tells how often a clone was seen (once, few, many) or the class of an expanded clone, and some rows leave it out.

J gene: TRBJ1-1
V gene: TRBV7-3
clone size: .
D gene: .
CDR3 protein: CASSLTRVGTEAFF

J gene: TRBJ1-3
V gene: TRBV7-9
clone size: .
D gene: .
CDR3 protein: CASSFGQGGNTIYF

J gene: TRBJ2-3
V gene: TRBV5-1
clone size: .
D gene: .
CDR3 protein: CASSLDLRGRPDTQYF

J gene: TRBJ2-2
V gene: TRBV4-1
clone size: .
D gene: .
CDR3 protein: CASSQGTLVVSPKRSGELFF

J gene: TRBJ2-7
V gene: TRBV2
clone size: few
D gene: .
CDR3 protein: CASSRIYEQYF

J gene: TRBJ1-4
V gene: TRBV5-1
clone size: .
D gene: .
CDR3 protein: CASTSGATNEKLFF

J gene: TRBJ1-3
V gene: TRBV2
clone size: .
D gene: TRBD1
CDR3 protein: CASMGPGGQHRGNTIYF

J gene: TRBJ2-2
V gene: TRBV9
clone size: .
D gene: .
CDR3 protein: CASSVGGAGDTGELFF

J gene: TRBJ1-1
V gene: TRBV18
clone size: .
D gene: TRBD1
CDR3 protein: CASSPLQGVTEAFF

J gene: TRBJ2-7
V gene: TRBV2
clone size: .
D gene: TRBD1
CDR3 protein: CASSGQGGPSYEQYF

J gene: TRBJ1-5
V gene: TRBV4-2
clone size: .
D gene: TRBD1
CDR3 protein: CASSPGTGDNQPQHF

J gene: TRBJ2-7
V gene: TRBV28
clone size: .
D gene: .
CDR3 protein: CASSLPGQSWNEQYF

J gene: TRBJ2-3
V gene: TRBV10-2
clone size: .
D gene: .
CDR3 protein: CASTPRPIGTDTQYF

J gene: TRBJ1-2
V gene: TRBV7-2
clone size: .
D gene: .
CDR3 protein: CASSLVGGRYGYTF

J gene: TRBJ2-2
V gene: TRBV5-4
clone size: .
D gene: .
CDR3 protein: CASSPGVGTGELFF

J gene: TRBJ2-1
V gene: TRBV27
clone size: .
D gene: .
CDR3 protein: CASSSGSSRAYNEQFF

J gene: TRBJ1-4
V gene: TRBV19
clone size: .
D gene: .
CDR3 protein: CASSIASEKLFF

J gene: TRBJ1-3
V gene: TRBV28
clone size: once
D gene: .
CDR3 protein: CASRLGNSGNTIYF

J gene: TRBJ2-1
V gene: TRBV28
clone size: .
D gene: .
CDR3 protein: CASSLVGRPSNEQFF

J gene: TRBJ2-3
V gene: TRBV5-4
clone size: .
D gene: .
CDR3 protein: CASSLANLVVDTQYF

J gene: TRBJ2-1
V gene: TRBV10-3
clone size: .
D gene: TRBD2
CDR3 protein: CAISELTSGNNEQFF

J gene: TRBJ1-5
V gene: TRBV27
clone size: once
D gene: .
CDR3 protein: CASSNRDGNQPQHF

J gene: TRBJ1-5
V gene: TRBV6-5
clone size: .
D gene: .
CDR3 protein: CASSYGQALSNQPQHF

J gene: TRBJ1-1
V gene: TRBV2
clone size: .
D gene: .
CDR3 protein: CAGRQDRNTEAFF

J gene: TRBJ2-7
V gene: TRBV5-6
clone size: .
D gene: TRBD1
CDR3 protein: CASSLTGVRWGEFSYEQYF

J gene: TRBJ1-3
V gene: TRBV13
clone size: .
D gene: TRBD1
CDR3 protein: CASSLDSNRGFPGNTIYF

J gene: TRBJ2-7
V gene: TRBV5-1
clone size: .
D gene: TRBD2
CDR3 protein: CASSLSTGGSYEQYF

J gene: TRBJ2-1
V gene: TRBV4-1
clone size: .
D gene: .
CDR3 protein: CASSWDHNEQFF

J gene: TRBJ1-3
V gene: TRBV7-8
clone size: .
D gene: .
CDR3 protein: CASLPGSPKARSGNTIYF

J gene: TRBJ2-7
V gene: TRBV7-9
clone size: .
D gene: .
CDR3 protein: CASSRQDNYEQYF

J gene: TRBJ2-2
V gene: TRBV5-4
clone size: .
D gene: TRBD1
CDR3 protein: CASSFAGTGITRELFF

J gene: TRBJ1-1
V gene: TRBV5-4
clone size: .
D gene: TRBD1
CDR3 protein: CASSPATGTGIGTEAFF

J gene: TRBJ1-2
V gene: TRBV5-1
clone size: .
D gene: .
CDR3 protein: CASSPQSSVSNYGYTF

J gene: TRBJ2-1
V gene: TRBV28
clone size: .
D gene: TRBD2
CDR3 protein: CASSSPGLYNEQFF

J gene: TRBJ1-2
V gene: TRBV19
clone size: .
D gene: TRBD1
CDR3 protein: CASSQQGAYGYTF

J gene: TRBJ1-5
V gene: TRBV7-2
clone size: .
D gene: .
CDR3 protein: CASSLFSPRYSNQPQHF

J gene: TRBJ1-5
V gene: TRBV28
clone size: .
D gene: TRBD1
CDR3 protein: CASSGQGVQPQHF

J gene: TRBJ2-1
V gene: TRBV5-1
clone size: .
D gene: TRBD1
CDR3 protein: CASSSGQGAYNEQFF

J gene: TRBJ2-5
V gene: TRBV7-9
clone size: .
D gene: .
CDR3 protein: CASSLQSQETQYF

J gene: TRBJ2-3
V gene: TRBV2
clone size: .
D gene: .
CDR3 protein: CASSGGRWTDTQYF

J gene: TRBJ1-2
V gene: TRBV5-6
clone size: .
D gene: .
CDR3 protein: CASSLRVNGGYTF

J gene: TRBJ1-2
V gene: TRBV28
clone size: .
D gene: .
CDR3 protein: CASSLRGTLYTF

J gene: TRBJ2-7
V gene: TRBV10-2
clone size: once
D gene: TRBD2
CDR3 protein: CASSEAASGAGYEQYF

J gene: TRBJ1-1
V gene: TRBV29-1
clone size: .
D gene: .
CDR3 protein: CSVLTNTEAFF

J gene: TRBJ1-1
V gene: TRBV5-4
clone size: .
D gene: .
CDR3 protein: CASSWGGNTEAFF

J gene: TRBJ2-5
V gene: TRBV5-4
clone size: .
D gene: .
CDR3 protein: CASSLELGRETQYF

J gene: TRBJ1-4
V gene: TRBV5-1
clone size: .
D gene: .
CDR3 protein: CASSLAPNEKLFF

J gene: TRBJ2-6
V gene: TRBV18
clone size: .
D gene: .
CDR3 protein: CASSRVSLASSGANVLTF

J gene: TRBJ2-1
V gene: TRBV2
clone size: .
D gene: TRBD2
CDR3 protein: CASGLAARGEQFF

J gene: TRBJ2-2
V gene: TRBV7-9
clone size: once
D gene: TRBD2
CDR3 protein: CASSLPRSGRANTGELFF

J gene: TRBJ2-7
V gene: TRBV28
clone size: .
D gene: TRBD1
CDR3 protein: CASSLGRTGVLLREQYF

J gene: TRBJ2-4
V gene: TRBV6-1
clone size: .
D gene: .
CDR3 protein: CASSESLGGAKNIQYF

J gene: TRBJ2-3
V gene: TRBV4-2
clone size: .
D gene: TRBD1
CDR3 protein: CASSRPGQVTDTQYF

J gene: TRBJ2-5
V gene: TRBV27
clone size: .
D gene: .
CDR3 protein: CASSSKGLQETQYF

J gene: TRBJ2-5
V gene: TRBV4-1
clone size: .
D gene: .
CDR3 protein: CASSQKEDRGQQETQYF

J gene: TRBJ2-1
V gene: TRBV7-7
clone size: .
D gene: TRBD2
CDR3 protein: CASSLGAGGPNEQFF

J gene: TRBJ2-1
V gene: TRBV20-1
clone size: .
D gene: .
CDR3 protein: CSAPQQFF

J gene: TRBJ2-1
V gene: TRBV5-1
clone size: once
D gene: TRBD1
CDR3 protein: CASRTGGNNEQFF

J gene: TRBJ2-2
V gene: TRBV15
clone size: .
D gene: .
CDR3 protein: CATSREQQYTGELFF

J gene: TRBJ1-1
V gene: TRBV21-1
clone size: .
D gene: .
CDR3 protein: CASSKIRDRERLNTEAFF